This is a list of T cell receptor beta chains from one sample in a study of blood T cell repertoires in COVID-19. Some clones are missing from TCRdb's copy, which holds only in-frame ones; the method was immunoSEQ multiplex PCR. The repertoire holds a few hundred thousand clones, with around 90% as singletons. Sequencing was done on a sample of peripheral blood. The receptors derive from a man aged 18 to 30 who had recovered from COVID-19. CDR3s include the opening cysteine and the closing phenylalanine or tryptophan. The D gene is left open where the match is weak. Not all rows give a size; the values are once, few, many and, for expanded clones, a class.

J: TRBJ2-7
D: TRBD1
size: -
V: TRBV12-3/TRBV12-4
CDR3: CASSSDRVGRQYF
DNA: TGTGCCAGCAGCTCCGACAGGGTGGGTCGACAGTACTTC

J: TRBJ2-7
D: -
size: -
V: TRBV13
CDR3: CASSLNSIAGEQYF
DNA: TGTGCCAGCAGCTTAAACTCCATTGCGGGCGAGCAGTACTTC

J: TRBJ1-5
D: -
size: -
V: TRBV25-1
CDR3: CASSLGQHNQPQHF
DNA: TGTGCCAGCAGTTTAGGACAGCACAATCAGCCCCAGCATTTT

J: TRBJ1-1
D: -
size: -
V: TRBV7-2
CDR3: CASSRTRENTEAFF
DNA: TGTGCCAGCAGCCGTACCCGGGAGAACACTGAAGCTTTCTTT

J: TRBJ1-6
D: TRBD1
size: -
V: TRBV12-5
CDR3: CASGRSGTDSNSPLHF
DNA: TGTGCTAGTGGTCGCTCCGGGACAGACTCTAATTCACCCCTCCACTTT

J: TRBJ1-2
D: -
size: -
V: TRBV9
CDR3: CASSVARTANYGYTF
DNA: TGTGCCAGCAGCGTAGCCCGGACAGCTAACTATGGCTACACCTTC

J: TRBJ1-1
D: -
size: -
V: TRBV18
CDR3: CASSPDLGTEAFF
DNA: TGTGCCAGCTCACCCGACTTGGGCACTGAAGCTTTCTTT

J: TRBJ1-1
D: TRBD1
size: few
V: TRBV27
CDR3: CASSLDRVNTEAFF
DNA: TGTGCCAGCAGTTTGGACAGGGTGAACACTGAAGCTTTCTTT

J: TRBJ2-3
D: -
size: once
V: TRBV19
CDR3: CASSVDRYSTDTQYF
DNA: TGTGCCAGTAGTGTCGACAGATACAGCACAGATACGCAGTATTTT

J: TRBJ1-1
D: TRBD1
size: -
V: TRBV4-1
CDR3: CASSQVGQGVVYTEAFF
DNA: TGCGCCAGCAGCCAAGTGGGACAGGGGGTGGTATACACTGAAGCTTTCTTT

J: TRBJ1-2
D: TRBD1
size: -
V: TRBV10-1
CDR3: CASKPDRREDGYTF
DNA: TGCGCCAGTAAGCCGGACAGGCGCGAGGATGGCTACACCTTC

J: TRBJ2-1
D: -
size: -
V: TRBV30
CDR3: CAWSRNPNNEQFF
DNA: TGTGCCTGGAGCAGGAATCCGAACAATGAGCAGTTCTTC

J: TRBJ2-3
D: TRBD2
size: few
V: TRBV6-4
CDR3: CASAGTSGGTDTQYF
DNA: TGTGCCAGTGCCGGGACTAGCGGGGGCACAGATACGCAGTATTTT

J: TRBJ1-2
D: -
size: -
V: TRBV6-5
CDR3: CASSPHEQANYGYTF
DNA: TGTGCCAGCAGTCCCCACGAACAGGCCAACTATGGCTACACCTTC

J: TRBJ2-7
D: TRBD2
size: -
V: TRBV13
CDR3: CASSLVAAGGGYEQYF
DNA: TGTGCCAGCAGCTTAGTTGCAGCGGGGGGAGGCTACGAGCAGTACTTC

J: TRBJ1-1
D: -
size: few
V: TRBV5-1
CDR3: CASSLVQGPEAFF
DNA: TGCGCCAGCAGCTTGGTTCAGGGTCCTGAAGCTTTCTTT

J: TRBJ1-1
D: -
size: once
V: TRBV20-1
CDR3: CSAVIYYEAFF
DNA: TGCAGTGCTGTTATCTACTATGAAGCTTTCTTT

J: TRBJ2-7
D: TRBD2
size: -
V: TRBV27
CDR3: CASSPGGYEQYF
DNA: TGTGCCTCCAGCCCGGGGGGCTACGAGCAGTACTTC

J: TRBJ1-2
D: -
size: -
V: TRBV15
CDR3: CATSRDVSSYGYTF
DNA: TGTGCCACCAGCAGAGATGTCTCGAGCTATGGCTACACCTTC

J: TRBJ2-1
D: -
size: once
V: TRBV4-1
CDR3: CASSQGGRRAYNEQFF
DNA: TGCGCCAGCAGCCAAGGTGGACGGAGGGCCTACAATGAGCAGTTCTTC

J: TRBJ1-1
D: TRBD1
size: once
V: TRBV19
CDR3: CASSIATGLNTEAFF
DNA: TGTGCCAGTAGTATAGCGACAGGGCTGAACACTGAAGCTTTCTTT

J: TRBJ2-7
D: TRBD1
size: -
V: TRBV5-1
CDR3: CASSLQGRGYEQYF
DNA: TGCGCCAGCAGCTTACAGGGGAGAGGGTACGAGCAGTACTTC

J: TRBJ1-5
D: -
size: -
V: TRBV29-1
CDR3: CSVAGGNQPQHF
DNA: TGCAGCGTTGCAGGGGGCAATCAGCCCCAGCATTTT